This T cell receptor beta chain was profiled in a study of blood T cell repertoires in COVID-19. Background on the study: Donors in the United States, Italy and Spain gave samples during acute or convalescent COVID-19.

Cohorts were determined from participant-reported clinical history. The data were produced by immunoSEQ multiplex PCR, yet TCRdb's version contains in-frame clones alone and is incomplete. The sample carries about 170,000 clones, approximately 87% recorded once. Sequencing was performed on PBMCs or T cells enriched from blood (not recorded which). This clonotype was obtained from a woman aged 50 to 60 who had recovered from COVID-19.

CDR3 sequence reads: CASSSEGSLAEWGTGELFF. In DNA form, the CDR3 reads TGCGCCAGCAGCTCAGAAGGGAGCCTAGCGGAGTGGGGCACCGGGGAGCTGTTTTTT. V usage is TRBV4-3 and J usage is TRBJ2-2; 7 bases are shared with TRBD2. This CDR3 has 19 amino acids. Germline V gene sequence: CDR1 LGHNA, CDR2 YSLEER. J lost 4 bases, V lost 5 bases, and 19 bases had no gene match.